This T cell receptor (beta chain) was obtained from a study of CD8 T cells in Susac syndrome. V lost 3 bases and J lost 7; bases outside the gene matches: 6. The germline V gene encodes CDR1 LGHDT and CDR2 YNNKEL (reference sequence). CDR3 length equals 13 residues. Random hexamers were used to reverse transcribe an amount of about 0.45 to 1 ug RNA. TCRdb reprocessed the immunoSEQ multiplex PCR reads via MiXCR and lists one record per CDR3 protein. The table includes around 230,000 distinct CDR3 sequences, 95% detected once. Sequenced material: CD4+ T cells from PBMCs. The source of this sequence is a human donor with multiple sclerosis. The rearrangement joins TRBV3-1 to TRBJ2-7; TRBD1 agrees at 7 bases. In DNA form, the CDR3 reads TGTGCCAGCAGCCACAAGGGGGCGAGGGAGCAGTACTTC. This codes for CASSHKGAREQYF.